A selection of T cell receptor beta chains follows, all from one sample in a study of control samples from healthy donors and cancer patients. Sequenced by immunoSEQ multiplex PCR; TCRdb stores in-frame clones only, minus some. The sample includes 90,000 to 100,000 clones, 79% of them seen just once. Sequencing was done on a sample of blood. These receptors originate from a woman under 40 in good health. The CDR3 runs from the conserved cysteine through the conserved F or W. D genes are given only for firm matches. For some rows the clone size is stated as once, few or many, or as a class when expanded; others skip it.

>TRBV6-5|TRBD1|TRBJ2-7|.
TGTGCCAGCAGTTACTCGGGGACAGGGACATCCTACGAGCAGTACTTC
CASSYSGTGTSYEQYF
>TRBV13|.|TRBJ2-1|once
TGTGCCAGCAGCCAGGAAGCACGGTCCTTCCACAATGAGCAGTTCTTC
CASSQEARSFHNEQFF
>TRBV12-5|.|TRBJ2-2|once
TGTGCTAGTGGCCCCATGAACACCGGGGAGCTGTTTTTT
CASGPMNTGELFF
>TRBV18|TRBD2|TRBJ2-1|.
TGTGCCAGCTCACCGCGGACTAGCGGGTTTGGAAATGAGCAGTTCTTC
CASSPRTSGFGNEQFF
>TRBV11-2|.|TRBJ1-1|few
TGTGCCAGCAGCTTAGTTGCGGTAATCCCTGAAGCTTTCTTT
CASSLVAVIPEAFF
>TRBV18|TRBD1|TRBJ2-1|.
TGTGCCAGCTCACTGGACAGGGGCAATGAGCAGTTCTTC
CASSLDRGNEQFF
>TRBV9|TRBD1|TRBJ1-1|.
TGTGCCAGCAGCGCCCGGACAGGACTCGGGACTGAAGCTTTCTTT
CASSARTGLGTEAFF
>TRBV24-1|TRBD1|TRBJ2-2|.
TGTGCCACCCAGCGGACAGGGGGTTGGGAGCTGTTTTTT
CATQRTGGWELFF
>TRBV2|.|TRBJ2-1|.
TGTGCCAGCAAAAGGGTCCAGTCCAATGAGCAGTTCTTC
CASKRVQSNEQFF
>TRBV19|.|TRBJ1-1|.
TGTGCCAGTAGTCCAGGACGGTCTGGGAACACTGAAGCTTTCTTT
CASSPGRSGNTEAFF
>TRBV6-5|.|TRBJ2-5|few
TGTGCCAGCAGTACCCGGGACCGAACGCAAGAGACCCAGTACTTC
CASSTRDRTQETQYF
>TRBV29-1|TRBD1|TRBJ2-2|once
TGCAGCGCCGGGACAGTGAACACCGGGGAGCTGTTTTTT
CSAGTVNTGELFF
>TRBV7-8|.|TRBJ2-3|.
TGTGCCAGCAGCTTAGAGTCCCCCGTGGTCTTAGATACGCAGTATTTT
CASSLESPVVLDTQYF
>TRBV6-2/TRBV6-3|.|TRBJ1-5|few
TGTGCCAGCAGCCAAAACCTAGTCAATCAGCCCCAGCATTTT
CASSQNLVNQPQHF
>TRBV11-3|TRBD2|TRBJ2-3|.
TGTGCCAGCAGCTCTGACCATGGCGGGGGAGATACGCAGTATTTT
CASSSDHGGGDTQYF
>TRBV29-1|TRBD1|TRBJ1-2|few
TGCAGCGTTGAAGAACAGGGGGGCTATGGCTACACCTTC
CSVEEQGGYGYTF
>TRBV18|.|TRBJ1-1|.
TGTGCCAGCTCACCACCTGAATTGATGAACACTGAAGCTTTCTTT
CASSPPELMNTEAFF
>TRBV6-4|.|TRBJ1-1|many
TGTGCCAGCAGAAGGACATTGAACACTGAAGCTTTCTTT
CASRRTLNTEAFF
>TRBV12-3/TRBV12-4|.|TRBJ2-7|.
TGTGCCAGCAGCCTTGCTCGGGACGAGCAGTACTTC
CASSLARDEQYF
>TRBV5-6|.|TRBJ2-7|.
TGTGCCAGCAGCTTGGACAGGGCCTACGAGCAGTACTTC
CASSLDRAYEQYF
>TRBV6-2/TRBV6-3|TRBD1|TRBJ2-7|.
TGTGCCAGCAGTTACTCGACAGGGGCCTACGAGCAGTACTTC
CASSYSTGAYEQYF
>TRBV10-2|.|TRBJ2-1|few
TGCGCCAGCATTGGGCAGGGTTTCCACAATGAGCAGTTCTTC
CASIGQGFHNEQFF
>TRBV30|TRBD1|TRBJ1-4|.
TGTGCCTGGAGTTCAGGACAGGGGAGTTGGGAAAAACTGTTTTTT
CAWSSGQGSWEKLFF
>TRBV11-2|.|TRBJ2-5|.
TGTGCCAGCAGCCGCTCCGGGACGTTCCAAGAGACCCAGTACTTC
CASSRSGTFQETQYF
>TRBV14|.|TRBJ1-1|.
TGTGCCAGCAGCCAAGATTTAAACACTGAAGCTTTCTTT
CASSQDLNTEAFF
>TRBV5-1|.|TRBJ1-6|few
TGCGCCAGCAGCTTGTTAACAGCAAATTCACCCCTCCACTTT
CASSLLTANSPLHF
>TRBV30|TRBD1|TRBJ1-3|once
TGTGCCGCCGGACAGGGAGGAGGAAACACCATATATTTT
CAAGQGGGNTIYF
>TRBV2|TRBD2|TRBJ2-2|.
TGTGCCAGCAGGGAGGGTCTAGCGGGGGAGATAATAAGATCGAACACCGGGGAGCTGTTTTTT
CASREGLAGEIIRSNTGELFF
>TRBV7-8|.|TRBJ2-2|.
TGTGCCAGCAGCTTGGACGGATGGAACACCGGGGAGCTGTTTTTT
CASSLDGWNTGELFF